The 17 T cell receptor beta chains below were found in one sample sequenced in a study of identical twins. TCRdb reprocessed the 5' RACE reads with MiXCR, giving one entry per CDR3 protein. The table has roughly 1.6 million distinct CDR3 sequences, around a third seen once. Material: cord blood. Source of these receptors: a newborn girl in good health.

The rearrangement joins TRBV10-3 to TRBJ2-5; TRBD2 matches 10 bases. The CDR3 sequence is 14 residues long. V was pared by 6 bases and J by 5 bases, with 6 bases of the junction left unmatched. Germline V gene data show CDR1 as ENHRY and CDR2 as SYGVKD. DNA of the CDR3: TGTGCCATCAGGGCTAGCGGGAGTGGGGAGACCCAGTACTTC. The encoded protein is CAIRASGSGETQYF.

The chain combines TRBV2 with TRBJ1-2; TRBD1 aligns across 8 bases. Germline V gene lookup returns CDR1 SNHLY and CDR2 FYNNEI. V lost 10 bases to trimming and J lost 3 bases; unmatched junction nucleotides: 7. The CDR3 length is 13 residues. This CDR3 is CAITTGEYYGYTF. The CDR3 DNA reads TGTGCCATCACGACAGGGGAGTACTATGGCTACACCTTC.

J is TRBJ2-1 and V is TRBV7-2, with 11 bases that match TRBD2. Trimming removed 5 bases from V and 4 bases from J; junction bases left unmatched: 7. CDR3 length: 16 residues. The germline V gene has CDR1 SGHTA and CDR2 FQGNSA. The CDR3 DNA reads TGTGCCAGCAGCCCACTAGCGGGGGCGCGATACAATGAGCAGTTCTTC. Its protein product is CASSPLAGARYNEQFF.

The chain carries TRBV20-1 and TRBJ1-5; 7 nucleotides align to TRBD1. The V and J ends lost 0 bases and 5 bases, in that order; junction bases with no gene match: 7. This CDR3 is 15 amino acids long. Germline V gene sequence: CDR1 DFQATT, CDR2 SNEGSKA (reference sequence). The CDR3 DNA follows: TGCAGTGCTAGAGATCAGCGACAGGGAGATCAGCCCCAGCATTTT. It codes for CSARDQRQGDQPQHF.

The CDR3 sequence is CASAPRGGDNEQFF. CDR3 DNA sequence: TGCGCCAGCGCGCCGAGAGGGGGTGACAATGAGCAGTTCTTC. J is TRBJ2-1 and V is TRBV5-1, with D perhaps TRBD1 (6 bases). With 7 bases removed from V and 5 bases from J, the gap between germline ends came to 16 bases. Germline values: CDR1 SGHRS, CDR2 YFSETQ. CDR3 length: 14 amino acids.

V is TRBV20-1 and J is TRBJ1-2; 8 bases fit TRBD1. This CDR3 is built from 14 residues. Trimming cost V 1 base and J 3 bases; bases outside gene matches: 4. The germline CDR1 and CDR2 sequences are DFQATT and SNEGSKA (reference sequence). The CDR3 protein is CSARAAGGYYGYTF. CDR3 sequence (DNA): TGCAGTGCTAGAGCGGCAGGGGGCTACTATGGCTACACCTTC.

The chain is built from TRBV20-1 and TRBJ2-4; a possible D gene is TRBD2 (5 bases). V was shortened by 6 bases and J by 2 bases, with 14 bases between the two germline ends. This CDR3 is built from 14 residues. Germline-derived CDR1 and CDR2 are DFQATT and SNEGSKA (reference sequence). The CDR3 here is CSARTRTSKNIQYF. The CDR3 region has the DNA TGCAGTGCCCGGACTCGGACCTCCAAAAACATTCAGTACTTC.

This clonotype has more than one count but fewer than ten. The chain has TRBV27 and TRBJ2-7; 7 bases align to TRBD1. The CDR3 loop spans 15 amino acids. The ends lost 2 bases at V and 0 bases at J; junction bases unmatched: 4. In germline, CDR1 is MNHEY, CDR2 SMNVEV (reference sequence). CDR3 sequence reads: CASSLGTVPSYEQYF. As DNA, the CDR3 is TGTGCCAGCAGTTTAGGGACAGTTCCCTCCTACGAGCAGTACTTC.

J is TRBJ2-4 and V is TRBV29-1, with 7 bases fitting TRBD1. CDR1 is SQVTM and CDR2 is ANQGSEA in the germline V gene. The CDR3 has 12 residues. Trimming at V came to 4 bases and at J to 13 bases, leaving 10 bases not matched to a gene. CDR3 bases: TGCAGCGTTGGGACAGGAGGCTACGGGCAGTACTTC. The encoded protein is CSVGTGGYGQYF.

This clonotype was observed a handful of times. The chain employs TRBV7-9 and TRBJ2-5; D is perhaps TRBD1 (6 bases). CDR3 length equals 15 residues. The germline gives CDR1 SEHNR, CDR2 FQNEAQ (reference sequence). V gave up 0 bases and J gave up 4 bases, with 12 bases separating them. In nucleotides, the CDR3 is TGTGCCAGCAGCTTAGCGCTTATGGACAGAGAGACCCAGTACTTC. This codes for CASSLALMDRETQYF.

The chain employs TRBV15 and TRBJ2-1; tentatively, D is TRBD2 (6 bases). Germline V gives CDR1 LNHNV, CDR2 YYDKDF (reference sequence). Trimming pared 4 bases from V and 7 bases from J, leaving 14 bases between. CDR3 length equals 14 residues. CDR3 residues: CATSTRRGRNEQFF. The CDR3 DNA sequence: TGTGCCACCAGCACAAGACGGGGGAGGAATGAGCAGTTCTTC.

V and J are TRBV7-2 and TRBJ1-5; 10 bases agree with TRBD1. The CDR3 loop spans 16 amino acids. V dropped 5 bases and J dropped 4; count of bases not matched to a gene: 8. The germline V gene has CDR1 SGHTA and CDR2 FQGNSA. CDR3 region: CASSTTGTGDNQPQHF. CDR3 nucleotide sequence: TGTGCCAGCAGCACTACCGGGACAGGGGATAATCAGCCCCAGCATTTT.

The chain's CDR3 is CSAREGRAFNEQFF. CDR3 DNA sequence: TGCAGTGCTAGAGAGGGCAGGGCGTTCAATGAGCAGTTCTTC. The chain joins TRBV20-1 to TRBJ2-1, with D possibly TRBD1 on 5 matching bases. Germline CDR1 is DFQATT and CDR2 is SNEGSKA (reference sequence). The CDR3 is 14 residues long. V dropped 0 bases and J dropped 6 bases, with 12 bases sitting between them.

This sequence joins TRBV5-1 and TRBJ2-1; D is ambiguous. TRBJ2-7 explains the end of the DNA better; the J call may be wrong. Per the germline V gene, CDR1 is SGHRS and CDR2 is YFSETQ. CDR3 size: 15 residues. The CDR3: CASSLQRPRYNEQYF. The CDR3 coding sequence is TGCGCCAGCAGCTTGCAACGGCCCCGGTACAATGAGCAGTACTTC.

The sample holds a few counts of this clonotype. The chain employs TRBV6-5 and TRBJ2-1, with a possible D match to TRBD2 (5 bases). Germline V gene data show CDR1 as MNHEY and CDR2 as SVGAGI. CDR3 length equals 15 residues. V gave up 8 bases and J gave up 0 bases, with 14 bases separating them. The CDR3 coding sequence is TGTGCCAGCCGGGAAAGGGCGGTCTCCTACAATGAGCAGTTCTTC. Translation: CASRERAVSYNEQFF.

Comment on this clonotype: Sequence at one end of the junction differs from germline and may be a read error. This chain uses TRBV7-2 with TRBJ2-1, with a weak D call TRBD1 (6 bases). In germline, CDR1 is SGHTA, CDR2 FQGNSA. This CDR3 contains 15 residues. The CDR3 here is CASSSFGDKYSEQFF. The DNA for the CDR3 is TGTGCCAGCAGCTCGTTTGGGGACAAATACAGTGAGCAGTTCTTC. The full variable domain, its missing parts supplied by reference TRBV7-2 and TRBJ2-1, is GAGVSQSPSNKVTEKGKDVELRCDPISGHTALYWYRQSLGQGLEFLIYFQGNSAPDKSGLPSDRFSAERTGGSVSTLTIQRTQQEDSAVYLCASSSFGDKYSEQFFGPGTRLTVL.

The CDR3 DNA reads as TGTGCCCCCCCCACTAGCGCCACCTTCTCCTACAATGAGCAGTTCTTC. As protein: CAPPTSATFSYNEQFF. This chain joins TRBV21-1 and TRBJ2-1; the D segment call TRBD2 is taken from the table without a DNA check. TRBV21-1 is a known pseudogene. The CDR3 is 16 amino acids.